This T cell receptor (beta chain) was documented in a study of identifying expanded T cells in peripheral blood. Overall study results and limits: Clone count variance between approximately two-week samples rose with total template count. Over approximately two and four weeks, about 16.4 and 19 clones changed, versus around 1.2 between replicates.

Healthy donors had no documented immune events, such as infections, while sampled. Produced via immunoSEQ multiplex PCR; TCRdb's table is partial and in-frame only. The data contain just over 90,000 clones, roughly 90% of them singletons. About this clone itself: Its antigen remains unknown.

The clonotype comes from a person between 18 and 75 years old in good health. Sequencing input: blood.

CDR3 in DNA: TGTGCCAGCAGTTACTCGGTAGGGGGCACTGGCGGGGAGCTGTTTTTT. Protein: CASSYSVGGTGGELFF. The rearrangement uses TRBV6-6 and TRBJ2-2, with 7 nucleotides matching TRBD1. Trimming took 0 bases from V and 7 from J; bases not matched to a gene: 8. The CDR3 sequence is 16 residues long. Per germline, CDR1 MNHNY and CDR2 SVGAGI (reference sequence).